The rows below give T cell receptor beta chains drawn from one sample of a study of T cell repertoires in cytomegalovirus infection. TCRdb analysed the reads with MiXCR anew, one entry per CDR3 protein. This sample has approximately 990,000 distinct CDR3 sequences, with roughly a third found just once. These receptors lack a known antigen. The sample in question was cultured CD8+ T cells from PBMCs, obtained from culture after CMV antigen stimulation. The source is a human donor in good health (CMV status not recorded). Some clones in this sample may be carry-over from other donors' samples. Each CDR3 is given with its conserved first and last residue. D genes are given only for firm matches. Not every row has a clone size; where given, it reads once, few, many or a size class.

>few|TRBV27|-|TRBJ1-1
TGTGCCAGCAGCAAGAAGGGGGTTGGGGCTGAAGCTTTCTTT
CASSKKGVGAEAFF
>-|TRBV15|-|TRBJ2-3
TGTGCCACCAGCAGAGCTGCGGGTGATACGCAGTATTTT
CATSRAAGDTQYF
>-|TRBV7-9|-|TRBJ2-3
TGTGCTACGCAGGGAGATACGCAGTATTTT
CATQGDTQYF
>-|TRBV6-2/TRBV6-3|-|TRBJ1-5
TGTGCCAGCGAGTCCGGGCCTAGCAATCAGCCCCAGCATTTT
CASESGPSNQPQHF
>-|TRBV19|-|TRBJ1-1
TGTGCCAGTAGAGAGGAGGGCGGGTACACTGAAGCTTTCTTT
CASREEGGYTEAFF
>many|TRBV7-6|TRBD1|TRBJ2-5
TGTGCCAGCAGCCGCAACAGGGGCCGGGAGACCCAGTACTTC
CASSRNRGRETQYF
>-|TRBV6-1|TRBD1|TRBJ1-2
TGTGCCAGCAGTTCTGACAGGGCCGGGCCCTATGGCTACACCTTC
CASSSDRAGPYGYTF
>-|TRBV7-6|-|TRBJ2-3
TGTGCCAGCAGCGCCGATGGGGGATCTACAGATACGCAGTATTTT
CASSADGGSTDTQYF
>few|TRBV4-1|-|TRBJ2-2
TGCGCCAGCAGCCAAGGGCTACCCGCGAACACCGGGGAGCTGTTTTTT
CASSQGLPANTGELFF
>-|TRBV5-1|-|TRBJ2-7
TGCGCCAGCAGCTTGGCCTTGACGGGGGCCTCCTACGAGCAGTACTTC
CASSLALTGASYEQYF
>-|TRBV6-4|TRBD2|TRBJ2-1
TGTGCCAGCAGTGACTCGACTAGCGGGATATACAATGAGCAGTTCTTC
CASSDSTSGIYNEQFF
>-|TRBV4-1|TRBD1|TRBJ2-3
TGCGCCAGCAGCCAACAAGGGGGCCTCACAGATACGCAGTATTTT
CASSQQGGLTDTQYF